This T cell receptor (beta chain) was identified in a study of control samples from healthy donors and cancer patients. Libraries were prepared by immunoSEQ multiplex PCR; TCRdb keeps only in-frame clonotypes and omits some of them. The sample lists 35,000 to 55,000 clones; approximately 89% were seen once. With 2 bases clipped from V and 4 bases from J, the junction kept 8 bases outside the gene matches. Germline values: CDR1 SGHRS, CDR2 YFSETQ. The CDR3 length is 17 residues. Sequenced material: PBMCs. V and J are TRBV5-1 and TRBJ2-1, with 11 bases aligning to TRBD2. This sequence originates from a middle-aged woman with head and neck cancer. CDR3 coding DNA: TGCGCCAGCAGCTTCACTAGCGGGGGCCAAAATTACAATGAGCAGTTCTTC. It specifies CASSFTSGGQNYNEQFF.